This entry lists 7 T cell receptor beta chains sequenced from one sample in a study of liver allograft versus peripheral blood T cells (dated by TCRdb to the early 2020s). Study-level background: T cell receptor repertoires present within transplanted livers were compared with repertoires in the peripheral blood of liver transplant recipients.

TCRdb lists the instrument as Illumina MiSeq. In TCRdb, the public reads were trimmed at Q25 with fastp and aligned with MiXCR, with productive beta chains retained. When rows share a CDR3 protein, they turn into one entry using the most common DNA and genes. Across this sample there are approximately 9,100 distinct CDR3 sequences, with around 16% seen only once. The leading ten clones occupy around 2.9% of the sample. The receptors were sampled from a human patient who had a liver transplant. Following a transplant, some T cells may be graft donor cells, not patient cells.

This clonotype is large (0.1 to 1%) by share. The chain recombines TRBV29-1 with TRBJ1-4, with a weak D call TRBD1 (5 bases). This CDR3 is 13 amino acids long. V dropped 5 bases and J dropped 13 bases, with 20 bases sitting between them. Looked up from germline, CDR1 is SQVTM and CDR2 is ANQGSEA. CDR3 residues: CSVPTLIGEGLFF. The DNA for the CDR3 is TGCAGCGTTCCCACTCTGATAGGGGAGGGACTGTTTTTT. The full variable domain, its missing parts supplied by reference TRBV29-1 and TRBJ1-4, is SAVISQKPSRDICQRGTSLTIQCQVDSQVTMMFWYRQQPGQSLTLIATANQGSEATYESGFVIDKFPISRPNLTFSTLTVSNMSPEDSSIYLCSVPTLIGEGLFFGSGTQLSVL.

The chain recombines TRBV20-1 with TRBJ2-6; D not resolved. In germline, CDR1 is DFQATT, CDR2 SNEGSKA (reference sequence). The V end lost 5 bases, the J end lost 0 bases, and 8 bases lay between the germline ends. The CDR3 has 14 residues. The CDR3 DNA sequence: TGCAGTGCTCGGGTACGCTCTGGGGCCAACGTCCTGACTTTC. Translated, it gives CSARVRSGANVLTF.

This clonotype has more than one count but fewer than ten. The chain couples TRBV20-1 to TRBJ1-1, with TRBD1 identical over 7 bases. This CDR3 spans 15 amino acids. Trimming removed 2 bases from V and 7 bases from J; junction bases left unmatched: 13. In germline, CDR1 is DFQATT, CDR2 SNEGSKA (reference sequence). The chain's CDR3 is CSARLGRQGWSEAFF. The CDR3 nucleotides are TGCAGTGCTAGATTGGGCCGACAGGGATGGAGTGAAGCTTTCTTT.

This clonotype is deemed medium-sized (0.01 to 0.1%). This rearrangement joins TRBV19 to TRBJ1-5; weak D call: TRBD1 (6 bases). Germline assignment: CDR1 LNHDA and CDR2 SQIVND (reference sequence). The ends were cut back, 5 bases at V and 7 bases at J, with 18 bases in the middle. The CDR3 contains 15 residues. CDR3 sequence: CASSSSGGTSQPQHF. The DNA of the CDR3 is TGTGCCAGTAGTTCCTCAGGAGGGACAAGCCAGCCCCAGCATTTT.

This clonotype is medium-sized in the sample. This chain joins TRBV24-1 and TRBJ1-3; possible D gene TRBD1, 6 bases. The V and J ends lost 3 bases and 4 bases respectively, with 12 bases between them. Germline V gene data show CDR1 as KGHDR and CDR2 as SFDVKD. This CDR3 region has 15 residues. CDR3 protein: CATSDARGSGNTIYF. The CDR3 coding sequence is TGTGCCACCAGTGATGCCAGGGGTTCAGGAAACACCATATATTTT.

This clonotype rates as medium-sized. V gene TRBV18 combines with J gene TRBJ1-4; a possible D gene is TRBD1 (5 bases). Germline-derived CDR1 and CDR2 are KGHSH and LQKENI. This CDR3 is 14 amino acids long. V dropped 2 bases and J dropped 5 bases, with 9 bases sitting between them. CDR3 region: CASSPGTENEKLFF. For the CDR3, the DNA is TGTGCCAGCTCACCAGGGACGGAAAATGAAAAACTGTTTTTT.

By sample fraction, this clonotype is medium-sized. The V and J genes are TRBV6-1 and TRBJ2-5, with a weak D call TRBD1 (5 bases). V was shortened by 2 bases and J by 9 bases, with 7 bases between the two germline ends. CDR1 is MNHNS, CDR2 SASEGT, per germline. The length of the CDR3 is 11 residues. The CDR3 DNA reads TGTGCCAGCAGTGAATTAGGGGCCCAGTACTTC. This translates into CASSELGAQYF.